This TCR beta chain came from a study of T cell responses to AZD1222 COVID-19 vaccine. Study outcomes and limitations: Clonal diversity may have been underestimated, and the donors were mostly white British, with more females than males. Targets within unmutated variant regions were reportedly found for nearly half of spike-specific TCRs. None of the repertoires were sampled until the peak T cell response had passed. Spike regions recognized by vaccine-associated CD4 TCRs spanned the protein, led by 160-218 and 743-854.

V was pared by 1 base and J by 8 bases, with 15 bases between. The CDR3 is 15 amino acids. Germline V gene data show CDR1 as SGHNT and CDR2 as YENEEA. Points on this clone: As yet, its antigen is unknown.

This table comes from immunoSEQ multiplex PCR, and its TCRdb copy is limited to in-frame clones, with some not included. The sample yields 55,000 to 65,000 clones, 60% to 85% seen once. The clonotype comes from an adult who received the AZD1222 COVID-19 vaccine. Sequencing used peripheral blood, obtained 28 days after the second AZD1222 dose. The chain links TRBV11-3 to TRBJ2-1; perhaps TRBD1 as D (7 bases). The CDR3: CASSLGQGGRHEQFF. The CDR3 nucleotides read TGTGCCAGCAGCTTAGGCCAGGGGGGCCGCCATGAGCAGTTCTTC.